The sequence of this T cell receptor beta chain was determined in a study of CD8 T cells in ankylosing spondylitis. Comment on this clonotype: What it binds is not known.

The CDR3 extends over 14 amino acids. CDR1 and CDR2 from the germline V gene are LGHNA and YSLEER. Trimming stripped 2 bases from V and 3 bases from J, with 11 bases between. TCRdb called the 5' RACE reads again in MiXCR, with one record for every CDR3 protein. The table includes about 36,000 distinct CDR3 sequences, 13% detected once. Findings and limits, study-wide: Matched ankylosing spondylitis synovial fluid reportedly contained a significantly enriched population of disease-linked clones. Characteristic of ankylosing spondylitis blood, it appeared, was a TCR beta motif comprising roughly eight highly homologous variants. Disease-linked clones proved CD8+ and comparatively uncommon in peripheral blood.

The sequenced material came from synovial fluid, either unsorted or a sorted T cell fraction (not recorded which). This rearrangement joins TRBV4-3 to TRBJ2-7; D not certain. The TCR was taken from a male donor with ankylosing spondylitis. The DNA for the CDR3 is TGCGCCAGCAGCCAAAATCAGCGTGTCTACGAGCAGTACTTC. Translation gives CASSQNQRVYEQYF.